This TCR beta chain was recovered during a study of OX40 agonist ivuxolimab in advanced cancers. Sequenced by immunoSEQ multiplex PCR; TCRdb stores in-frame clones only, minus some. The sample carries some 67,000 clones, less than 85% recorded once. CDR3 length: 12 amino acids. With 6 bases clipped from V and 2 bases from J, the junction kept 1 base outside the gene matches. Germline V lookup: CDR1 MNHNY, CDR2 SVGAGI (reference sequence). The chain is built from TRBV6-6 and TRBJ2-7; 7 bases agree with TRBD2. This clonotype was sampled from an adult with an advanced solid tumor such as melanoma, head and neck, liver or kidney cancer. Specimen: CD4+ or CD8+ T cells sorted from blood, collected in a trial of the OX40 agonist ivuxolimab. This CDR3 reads CASRGTTYEQYF. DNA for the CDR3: TGTGCCAGCAGGGGGACTACCTACGAGCAGTACTTC.